Below, 2 T cell receptor beta chains from the same sample are listed, as sequenced in a study of blood T cell repertoires in COVID-19. Clones were read by immunoSEQ multiplex PCR, and TCRdb kept only the in-frame ones, dropping some. The sample lists 250,000 or so clones, around nine tenths seen once, with around 2.4% in the top ten. The sequencing sample was made of PBMCs or T cells enriched from blood (not recorded which). The receptors originated from a woman aged 18-35 years who had recovered from COVID-19.

The genes are TRBV27 and TRBJ2-1; 14 bases fit TRBD2. Germline CDR1 reads MNHEY; CDR2 reads SMNVEV (reference sequence). CDR3 size: 15 residues. Unmatched junction bases numbered 4, after V lost 3 bases and J lost 9 bases. The chain's CDR3 is CASSLGTSGRGEQFF. The CDR3 nucleotides read TGTGCCAGCAGTTTGGGGACTAGCGGGAGAGGTGAGCAGTTCTTC.

The chain carries TRBV28 and TRBJ1-2; no firm D call. This CDR3 has 15 residues. Trimming took 1 base from V and 6 from J, leaving 15 bases between them. Per the germline V gene, CDR1 is MDHEN and CDR2 is SYDVKM. The CDR3 loop reads CASSLSSLGGHGYTF. Here the CDR3 DNA reads TGTGCCAGCAGTTTATCCTCCCTAGGCGGTCATGGCTACACCTTC.